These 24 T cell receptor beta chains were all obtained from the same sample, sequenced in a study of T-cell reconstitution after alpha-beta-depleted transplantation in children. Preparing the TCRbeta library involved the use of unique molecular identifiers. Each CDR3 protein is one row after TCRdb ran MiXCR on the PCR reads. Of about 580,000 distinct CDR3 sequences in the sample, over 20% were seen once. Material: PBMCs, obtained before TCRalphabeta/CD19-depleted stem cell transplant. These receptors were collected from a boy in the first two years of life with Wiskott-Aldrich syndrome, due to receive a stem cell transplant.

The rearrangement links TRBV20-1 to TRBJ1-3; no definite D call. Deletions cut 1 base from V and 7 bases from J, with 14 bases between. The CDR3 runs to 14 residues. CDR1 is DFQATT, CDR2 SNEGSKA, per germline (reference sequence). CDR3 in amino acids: CSARVFSRGNTIYF. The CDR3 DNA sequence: TGCAGTGCTAGAGTTTTTTCACGGGGTAACACCATATATTTT.

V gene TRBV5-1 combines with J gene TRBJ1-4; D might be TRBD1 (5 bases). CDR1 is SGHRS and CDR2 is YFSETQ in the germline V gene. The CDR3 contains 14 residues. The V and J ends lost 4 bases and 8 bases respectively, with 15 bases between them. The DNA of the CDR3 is TGCGCCAGCAGCGGGGGACTTCGCGGGGAAAAACTGTTTTTT. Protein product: CASSGGLRGEKLFF.

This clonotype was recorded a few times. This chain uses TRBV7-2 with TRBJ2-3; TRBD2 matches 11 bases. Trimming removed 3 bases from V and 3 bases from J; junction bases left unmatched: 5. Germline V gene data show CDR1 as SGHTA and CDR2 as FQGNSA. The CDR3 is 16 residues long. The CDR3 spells CASSFSGRARTDTQYF. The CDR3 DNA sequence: TGTGCCAGCAGCTTTAGCGGGAGGGCCAGGACAGATACGCAGTATTTT.

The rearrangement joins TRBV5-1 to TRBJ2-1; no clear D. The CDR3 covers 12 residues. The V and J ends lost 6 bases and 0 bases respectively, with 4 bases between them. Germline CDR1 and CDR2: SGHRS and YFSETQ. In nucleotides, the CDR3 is TGCGCCAGCACGGCCTCCTACAATGAGCAGTTCTTC. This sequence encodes CASTASYNEQFF. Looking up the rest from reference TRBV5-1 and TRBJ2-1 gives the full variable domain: KAGVTQTPRYLIKTRGQQVTLSCSPISGHRSVSWYQQTPGQGLQFLFEYFSETQRNKGNFPGRFSGRQFSNSRSEMNVSTLELGDSALYLCASTASYNEQFFGPGTRLTVL.

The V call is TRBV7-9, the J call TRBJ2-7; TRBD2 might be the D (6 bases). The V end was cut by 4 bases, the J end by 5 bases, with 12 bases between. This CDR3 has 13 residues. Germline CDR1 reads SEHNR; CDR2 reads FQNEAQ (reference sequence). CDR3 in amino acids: CASSYGGKNEQYF. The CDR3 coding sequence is TGTGCCAGCAGCTATGGGGGGAAGAACGAGCAGTACTTC.

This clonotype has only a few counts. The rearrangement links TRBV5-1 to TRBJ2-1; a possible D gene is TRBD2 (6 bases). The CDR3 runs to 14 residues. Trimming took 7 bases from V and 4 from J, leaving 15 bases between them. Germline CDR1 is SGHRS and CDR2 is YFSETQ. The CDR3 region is CASDPGEKYNEQFF. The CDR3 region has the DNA TGCGCCAGCGACCCGGGAGAGAAGTACAATGAGCAGTTCTTC. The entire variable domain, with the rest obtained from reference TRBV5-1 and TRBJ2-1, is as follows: KAGVTQTPRYLIKTRGQQVTLSCSPISGHRSVSWYQQTPGQGLQFLFEYFSETQRNKGNFPGRFSGRQFSNSRSEMNVSTLELGDSALYLCASDPGEKYNEQFFGPGTRLTVL.

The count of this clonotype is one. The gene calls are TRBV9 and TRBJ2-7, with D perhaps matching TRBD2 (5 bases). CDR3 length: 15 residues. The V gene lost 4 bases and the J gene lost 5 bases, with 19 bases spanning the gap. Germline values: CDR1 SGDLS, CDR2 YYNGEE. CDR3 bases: TGTGCCAGCAGCCCCCGTAGTGGCGGGTCCCACGAGCAGTACTTC. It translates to CASSPRSGGSHEQYF.

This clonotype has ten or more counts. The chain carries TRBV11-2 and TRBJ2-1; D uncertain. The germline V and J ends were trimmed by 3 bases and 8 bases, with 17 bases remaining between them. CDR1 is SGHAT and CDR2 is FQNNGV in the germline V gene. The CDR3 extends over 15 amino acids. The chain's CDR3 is CASSFSFASVHEQFF. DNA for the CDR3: TGTGCCAGCAGCTTTTCCTTTGCAAGCGTCCATGAGCAGTTCTTC.

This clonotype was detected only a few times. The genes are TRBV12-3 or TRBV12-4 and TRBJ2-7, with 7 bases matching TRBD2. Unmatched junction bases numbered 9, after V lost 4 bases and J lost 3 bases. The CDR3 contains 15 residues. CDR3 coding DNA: TGTGCCAGCAGTTCAAGGTCCAGGGACTACTACGAGCAGTACTTC. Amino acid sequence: CASSSRSRDYYEQYF.

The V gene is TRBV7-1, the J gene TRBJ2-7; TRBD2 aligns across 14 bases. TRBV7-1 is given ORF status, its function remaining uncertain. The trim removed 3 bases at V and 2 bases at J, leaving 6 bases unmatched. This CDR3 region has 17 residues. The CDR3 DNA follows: TGTGCCAGCAGCTCCACCGGGACTAGCGGGAGCACCTACGAGCAGTACTTC. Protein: CASSSTGTSGSTYEQYF.

The CDR3 DNA reads TGCAGTGCTACTCACTCCTCCAGGGGAGCCAAAAACATTCAGTACTTC. It codes for CSATHSSRGAKNIQYF. V gene TRBV20-1 combines with J gene TRBJ2-4; tentatively, D is TRBD1 (6 bases). The CDR3 contains 16 residues. The V and J ends lost 4 bases and 0 bases respectively, with 16 bases between them. Germline V gene lookup returns CDR1 DFQATT and CDR2 SNEGSKA (reference sequence).

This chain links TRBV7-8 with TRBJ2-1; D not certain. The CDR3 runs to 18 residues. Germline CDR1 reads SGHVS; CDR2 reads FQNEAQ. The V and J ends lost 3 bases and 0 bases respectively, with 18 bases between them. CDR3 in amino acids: CASSLLGRSPLSYNEQFF. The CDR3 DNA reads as TGTGCCAGCAGCTTGTTGGGTAGGAGCCCCCTCTCCTACAATGAGCAGTTCTTC. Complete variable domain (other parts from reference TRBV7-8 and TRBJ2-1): GAGVSQSPRYKVAKRGQDVALRCDPISGHVSLFWYQQALGQGPEFLTYFQNEAQLDKSGLPSDRFFAERPEGSVSTLKIQRTQQEDSAVYLCASSLLGRSPLSYNEQFFGPGTRLTVL.

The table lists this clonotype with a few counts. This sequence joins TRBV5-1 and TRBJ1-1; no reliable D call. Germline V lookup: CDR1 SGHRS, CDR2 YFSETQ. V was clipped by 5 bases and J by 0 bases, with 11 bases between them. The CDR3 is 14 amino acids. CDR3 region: CASSLLPVNTEAFF. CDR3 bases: TGCGCCAGCAGTCTGCTTCCGGTGAACACTGAAGCTTTCTTT.

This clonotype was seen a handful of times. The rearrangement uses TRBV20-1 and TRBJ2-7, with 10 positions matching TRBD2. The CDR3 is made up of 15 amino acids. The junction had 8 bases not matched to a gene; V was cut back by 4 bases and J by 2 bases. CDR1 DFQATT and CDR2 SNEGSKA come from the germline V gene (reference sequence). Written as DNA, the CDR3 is TGCAGTGCTATTTCACCGAGCGGGAGGGCCTACGAGCAGTACTTC. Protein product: CSAISPSGRAYEQYF.

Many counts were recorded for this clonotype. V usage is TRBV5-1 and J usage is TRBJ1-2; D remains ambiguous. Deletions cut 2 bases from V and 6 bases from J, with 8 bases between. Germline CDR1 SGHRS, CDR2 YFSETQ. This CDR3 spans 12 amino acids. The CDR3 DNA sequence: TGCGCCAGCAGCTTTAGCGGAGATGGCTACACCTTC. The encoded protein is CASSFSGDGYTF.

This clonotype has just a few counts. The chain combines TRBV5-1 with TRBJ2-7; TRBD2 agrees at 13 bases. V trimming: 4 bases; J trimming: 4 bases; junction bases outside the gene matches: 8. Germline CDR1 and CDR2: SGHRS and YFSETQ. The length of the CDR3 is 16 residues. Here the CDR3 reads CASSVSGTSGAYEQYF. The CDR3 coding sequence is TGCGCCAGCAGCGTGTCCGGGACTAGCGGGGCTTACGAGCAGTACTTC.

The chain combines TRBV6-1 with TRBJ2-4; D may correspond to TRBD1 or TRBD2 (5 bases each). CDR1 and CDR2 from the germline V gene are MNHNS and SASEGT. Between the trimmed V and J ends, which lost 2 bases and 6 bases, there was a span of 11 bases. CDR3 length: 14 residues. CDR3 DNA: TGTGCCAGCAGTGAAAAGTGGGACCTAAACATTCAGTACTTC. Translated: CASSEKWDLNIQYF.

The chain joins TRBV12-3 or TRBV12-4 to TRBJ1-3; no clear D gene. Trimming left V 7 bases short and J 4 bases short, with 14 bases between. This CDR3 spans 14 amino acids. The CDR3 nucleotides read TGTGCCAGCACTCTCAAAGGGTCCGGAAACACCATATATTTT. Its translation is CASTLKGSGNTIYF.

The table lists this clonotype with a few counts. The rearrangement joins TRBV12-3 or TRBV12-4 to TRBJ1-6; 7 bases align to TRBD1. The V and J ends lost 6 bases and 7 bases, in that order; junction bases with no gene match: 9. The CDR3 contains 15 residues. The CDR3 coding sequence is TGTGCCAGCAGCCCCTTGGCAGGGGGAAATTCACCCCTCCACTTT. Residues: CASSPLAGGNSPLHF.

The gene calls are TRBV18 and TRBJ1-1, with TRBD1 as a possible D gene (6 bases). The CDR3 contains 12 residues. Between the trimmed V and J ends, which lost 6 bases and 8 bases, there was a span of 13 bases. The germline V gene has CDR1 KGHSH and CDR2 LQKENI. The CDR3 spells CASSQRGTEAFF. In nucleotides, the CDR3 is TGTGCCAGCTCCCAAAGGGGGACAGAAGCTTTCTTT.

CDR3 region: CASSLRTSSETQYF. In DNA form, the CDR3 reads TGTGCCAGCAGTCTGAGGACTAGCTCGGAGACCCAGTACTTC. The rearrangement links TRBV12-3 or TRBV12-4 to TRBJ2-5; 8 bases are a match to TRBD2. The CDR3 has 14 residues. V lost 5 bases to trimming and J lost 5 bases; unmatched junction nucleotides: 7.

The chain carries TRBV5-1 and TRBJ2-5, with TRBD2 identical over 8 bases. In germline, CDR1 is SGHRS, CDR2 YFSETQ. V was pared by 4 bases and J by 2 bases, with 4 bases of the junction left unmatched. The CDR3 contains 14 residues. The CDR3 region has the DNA TGCGCCAGCAGCCTTAGCGGGGAGCAAGAGACCCAGTACTTC. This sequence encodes CASSLSGEQETQYF.

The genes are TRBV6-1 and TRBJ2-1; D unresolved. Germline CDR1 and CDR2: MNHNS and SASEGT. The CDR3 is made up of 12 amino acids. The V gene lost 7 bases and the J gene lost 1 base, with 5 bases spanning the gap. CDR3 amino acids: CASKESYNEQFF. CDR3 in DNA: TGTGCCAGCAAGGAGTCCTACAATGAGCAGTTCTTC.

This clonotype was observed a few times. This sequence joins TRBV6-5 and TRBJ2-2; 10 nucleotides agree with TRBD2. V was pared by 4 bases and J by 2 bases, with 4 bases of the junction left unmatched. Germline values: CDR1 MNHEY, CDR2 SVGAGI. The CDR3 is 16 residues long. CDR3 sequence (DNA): TGTGCCAGCAGTTCTTCTAGCGGGAGAAACACCGGGGAGCTGTTTTTT. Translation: CASSSSSGRNTGELFF.